Listed below are T cell receptor beta chains from one sample, sequenced in a study of T-cell memory formation after mild COVID-19. TCRdb ran MiXCR on the 5' RACE reads and lists one entry per CDR3 protein. The data contain 550,000 to 700,000 distinct CDR3 sequences, approximately 18% of them seen just once; the ten biggest clones take up about 12%. The sample taken for sequencing was PBMCs or a T cell subset sorted from them (not recorded which). The receptors shown here come from an adult woman who had mild COVID-19 (a few samples of this study predate the infection). Cell type and time point are not known. Each CDR3 is given with its conserved first and last residue. Fields, in order: D gene, CDR3 length, clone size, V gene, J gene, CDR3 protein, CDR3 DNA. The D gene is left open where the match is weak. Only part of the rows carry a size: once, few, many, or a class if the clone is expanded.

d_gene: -; len: 14; abundance: -; v_gene: TRBV12-3/TRBV12-4; j_gene: TRBJ2-2; CDR3aa: CASSLLENTGELFF; CDR3nt: TGTGCCAGCAGTTTATTAGAGAACACCGGGGAGCTGTTTTTT
d_gene: -; len: 15; abundance: few; v_gene: TRBV7-2; j_gene: TRBJ1-1; CDR3aa: CASSLVQGGSTEAFF; CDR3nt: TGTGCCAGCAGCTTGGTACAAGGCGGGAGCACTGAAGCTTTCTTT
d_gene: -; len: 17; abundance: few; v_gene: TRBV9; j_gene: TRBJ2-1; CDR3aa: CASSNPLGITLYNEQFF; CDR3nt: TGTGCCAGCAGTAATCCTTTGGGGATCACTCTCTACAATGAGCAGTTCTTC
d_gene: -; len: 19; abundance: -; v_gene: TRBV27; j_gene: TRBJ2-2; CDR3aa: CASSLGPYVGRSPTGELFF; CDR3nt: TGTGCCAGCAGTTTGGGACCCTATGTGGGGAGATCCCCCACCGGGGAGCTGTTTTTT
d_gene: -; len: 15; abundance: few; v_gene: TRBV5-4; j_gene: TRBJ2-7; CDR3aa: CASSLAGSRLAEQYF; CDR3nt: TGTGCCAGCAGCTTGGCGGGGTCCAGGTTGGCCGAGCAGTACTTC
d_gene: TRBD2; len: 18; abundance: few; v_gene: TRBV6-2/TRBV6-3; j_gene: TRBJ2-2; CDR3aa: CASSYLGLAGITTGELFF; CDR3nt: TGTGCCAGCAGTTACCTGGGACTAGCGGGGATAACCACCGGGGAGCTGTTTTTT
d_gene: TRBD2; len: 16; abundance: few; v_gene: TRBV28; j_gene: TRBJ2-7; CDR3aa: CASSFRGIAGDYEQYF; CDR3nt: TGTGCCAGCAGTTTTAGGGGAATAGCGGGAGATTACGAGCAGTACTTC
d_gene: TRBD2; len: 18; abundance: few; v_gene: TRBV19; j_gene: TRBJ2-2; CDR3aa: CASSALWWEGRDTGELFF; CDR3nt: TGTGCCAGTAGTGCCCTCTGGTGGGAGGGCCGGGACACCGGGGAGCTGTTTTTT
d_gene: -; len: 17; abundance: -; v_gene: TRBV5-1; j_gene: TRBJ2-5; CDR3aa: CASSLNFGQGGRETQYF; CDR3nt: TGCGCCAGCAGCTTAAACTTCGGACAGGGCGGGAGGGAGACCCAGTACTTC
d_gene: -; len: 13; abundance: many; v_gene: TRBV7-2; j_gene: TRBJ2-1; CDR3aa: CASSSREVVEQFF; CDR3nt: TGTGCCAGCAGCTCCCGTGAGGTTGTTGAGCAGTTCTTC
d_gene: -; len: 13; abundance: -; v_gene: TRBV11-2; j_gene: TRBJ1-1; CDR3aa: CASSPGLRPEAFF; CDR3nt: TGTGCCAGCAGCCCGGGCCTACGGCCTGAAGCTTTCTTT
d_gene: TRBD2; len: 17; abundance: few; v_gene: TRBV4-1; j_gene: TRBJ2-5; CDR3aa: CASSQEGEGQYQETQYF; CDR3nt: TGCGCCAGCAGCCAAGAAGGGGAGGGGCAGTACCAAGAGACCCAGTACTTC
d_gene: TRBD1; len: 17; abundance: -; v_gene: TRBV6-5; j_gene: TRBJ2-6; CDR3aa: CASSLSGTVSGANVLTF; CDR3nt: TGTGCCAGCAGTCTTTCCGGGACAGTCTCTGGGGCCAACGTCCTGACTTTC
d_gene: TRBD1; len: 17; abundance: few; v_gene: TRBV6-5; j_gene: TRBJ2-6; CDR3aa: CAIHAGTARSGANVLTF; CDR3nt: TGTGCCATCCATGCCGGGACAGCTCGCTCTGGGGCCAACGTCCTGACTTTC
d_gene: -; len: 16; abundance: -; v_gene: TRBV3-1; j_gene: TRBJ2-1; CDR3aa: CASSQVGRVSYNEQFF; CDR3nt: TGTGCCAGCAGCCAAGTCGGCAGGGTTTCATACAATGAGCAGTTCTTC
d_gene: TRBD1; len: 17; abundance: -; v_gene: TRBV5-1; j_gene: TRBJ2-5; CDR3aa: CASSPYWTGAGKETQYF; CDR3nt: TGCGCCAGCAGCCCGTATTGGACAGGGGCCGGCAAAGAGACCCAGTACTTC
d_gene: -; len: 16; abundance: -; v_gene: TRBV6-2/TRBV6-3; j_gene: TRBJ1-2; CDR3aa: CASSYSWRGGSYGYTF; CDR3nt: TGTGCCAGCAGTTACTCGTGGAGGGGAGGTAGCTATGGCTACACCTTC
d_gene: -; len: 15; abundance: many; v_gene: TRBV28; j_gene: TRBJ2-3; CDR3aa: CASSLYRGSSDTQYF; CDR3nt: TGTGCCAGCAGTTTATATCGGGGGTCATCCGATACGCAGTATTTT
d_gene: -; len: 13; abundance: few; v_gene: TRBV5-1; j_gene: TRBJ2-1; CDR3aa: CATTGYANNEQFF; CDR3nt: TGCGCTACCACGGGGTATGCTAATAATGAGCAGTTCTTC
d_gene: -; len: 16; abundance: -; v_gene: TRBV3-1; j_gene: TRBJ1-1; CDR3aa: CASSPGGGARNTEAFF; CDR3nt: TGTGCCAGCAGTCCAGGCGGGGGCGCAAGAAACACTGAAGCTTTCTTT
d_gene: -; len: 16; abundance: -; v_gene: TRBV15; j_gene: TRBJ1-5; CDR3aa: CATSTTVGVRNQPQHF; CDR3nt: TGTGCCACCAGCACTACCGTAGGGGTCCGCAATCAGCCCCAGCATTTT
d_gene: -; len: 15; abundance: -; v_gene: TRBV7-9; j_gene: TRBJ2-5; CDR3aa: CASVSEGALLETQYF; CDR3nt: TGTGCCAGCGTATCGGAGGGGGCGCTTCTGGAGACCCAGTACTTC
d_gene: TRBD2; len: 13; abundance: -; v_gene: TRBV7-9; j_gene: TRBJ2-7; CDR3aa: CASQVAGAYEQYF; CDR3nt: TGTGCCAGCCAGGTAGCGGGGGCCTACGAGCAGTACTTC
d_gene: -; len: 16; abundance: -; v_gene: TRBV4-2; j_gene: TRBJ2-3; CDR3aa: CASSPAGRTGTDTQYF; CDR3nt: TGTGCCAGCAGCCCGGCGGGGCGAACAGGGACAGATACGCAGTATTTT
d_gene: -; len: 15; abundance: -; v_gene: TRBV27; j_gene: TRBJ2-7; CDR3aa: CASSFIPTVLYEQYF; CDR3nt: TGTGCCAGCAGTTTTATCCCCACAGTCCTCTACGAGCAGTACTTC
d_gene: TRBD1; len: 15; abundance: few; v_gene: TRBV5-1; j_gene: TRBJ1-5; CDR3aa: CASSLEGGLNQPQHF; CDR3nt: TGCGCCAGCAGCTTGGAAGGGGGCTTGAATCAGCCCCAGCATTTT
d_gene: -; len: 15; abundance: -; v_gene: TRBV14; j_gene: TRBJ2-2; CDR3aa: CASSQGPPNTGELFF; CDR3nt: TGTGCCAGCAGCCAAGGCCCCCCGAACACCGGGGAGCTGTTTTTT
d_gene: -; len: 15; abundance: few; v_gene: TRBV13; j_gene: TRBJ2-7; CDR3aa: CASSLGSGLPSEQYF; CDR3nt: TGTGCCAGCAGCTTAGGGAGCGGGCTCCCCTCCGAGCAGTACTTC
d_gene: -; len: 15; abundance: -; v_gene: TRBV20-1; j_gene: TRBJ2-2; CDR3aa: CSARDRTVPAGELFF; CDR3nt: TGCAGTGCTAGAGATCGGACCGTTCCTGCCGGGGAGCTGTTTTTT
d_gene: -; len: 14; abundance: many; v_gene: TRBV5-5; j_gene: TRBJ2-6; CDR3aa: CASSFLSGANVLTF; CDR3nt: TGTGCCAGCAGCTTCCTGTCTGGGGCCAACGTCCTGACTTTC